The entry that follows covers one T cell receptor (beta chain) sequence. The antigen is unknown. The investigators reverse transcribed all of the isolated RNA, so they sequenced expressed TCRB transcripts. Repertoires were generated with immunoSEQ multiplex PCR, while TCRdb's copy carries only in-frame clones and drops some. The sample includes roughly 340,000 clones, 13% of them seen just once. This sample is part of a study of beta chain features in type 1 diabetes. Overall study results and limits: TCRB CDR3 length was moderately but significantly reduced in all four CD4+ subsets of Type 1 diabetes patients.

The sample taken for sequencing was naive CD4+ T cells from blood. The TCR originated in a woman aged 18-35 years with type 1 diabetes.

The CDR3: CASSHYGGSYNEQFF. CDR3 bases: TGTGCCAGCAGCCATTACGGGGGCTCCTACAATGAGCAGTTCTTC. J is TRBJ2-1 and V is TRBV28; D may be TRBD2 (6 bases). CDR3 length: 15 amino acids. CDR1 and CDR2 (germline): MDHEN, SYDVKM. Trimming took off 6 bases at V and 0 bases at J, with 12 bases between the two ends.